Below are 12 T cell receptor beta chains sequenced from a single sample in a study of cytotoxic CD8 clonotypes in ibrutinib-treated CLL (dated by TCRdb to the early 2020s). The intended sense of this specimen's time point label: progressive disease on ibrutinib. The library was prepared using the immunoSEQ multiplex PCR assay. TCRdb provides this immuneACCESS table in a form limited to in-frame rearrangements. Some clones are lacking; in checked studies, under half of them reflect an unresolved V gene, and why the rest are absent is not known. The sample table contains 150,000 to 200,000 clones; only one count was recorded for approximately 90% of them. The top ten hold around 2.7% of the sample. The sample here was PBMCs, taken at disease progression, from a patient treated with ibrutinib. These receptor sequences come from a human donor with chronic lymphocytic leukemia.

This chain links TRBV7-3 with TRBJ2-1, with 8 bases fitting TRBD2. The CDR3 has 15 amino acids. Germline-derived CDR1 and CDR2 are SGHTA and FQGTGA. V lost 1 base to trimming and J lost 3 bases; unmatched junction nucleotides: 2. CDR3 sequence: CASSLSTSGYNEQFF. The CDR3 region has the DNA TGTGCCAGCAGCTTAAGTACTAGCGGCTACAATGAGCAGTTCTTC.

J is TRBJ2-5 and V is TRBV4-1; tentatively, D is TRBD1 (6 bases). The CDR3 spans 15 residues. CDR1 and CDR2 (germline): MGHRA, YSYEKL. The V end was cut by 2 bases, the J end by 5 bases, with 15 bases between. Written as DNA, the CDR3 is TGCGCCAGCAGCCAAAAACCAGGGGCTCGGGAGACCCAGTACTTC. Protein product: CASSQKPGARETQYF.

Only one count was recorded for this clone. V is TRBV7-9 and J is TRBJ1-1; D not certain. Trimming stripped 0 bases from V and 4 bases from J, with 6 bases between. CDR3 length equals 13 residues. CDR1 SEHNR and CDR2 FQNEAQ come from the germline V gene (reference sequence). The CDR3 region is CASSLAPSTEAFF. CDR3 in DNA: TGTGCCAGCAGCTTAGCCCCGAGCACTGAAGCTTTCTTT.

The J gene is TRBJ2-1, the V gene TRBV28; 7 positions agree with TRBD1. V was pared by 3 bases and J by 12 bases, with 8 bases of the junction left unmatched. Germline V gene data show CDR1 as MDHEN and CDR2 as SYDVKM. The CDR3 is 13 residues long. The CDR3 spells CASSLVQPGGQFF. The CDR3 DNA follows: TGTGCCAGCAGTTTGGTACAGCCAGGGGGGCAGTTCTTC.

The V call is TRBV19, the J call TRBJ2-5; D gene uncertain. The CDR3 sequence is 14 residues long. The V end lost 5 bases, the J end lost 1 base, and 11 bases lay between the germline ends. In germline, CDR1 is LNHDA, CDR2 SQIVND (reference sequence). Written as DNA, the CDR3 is TGTGCCAGTAGTCCTTTGTCAGGCCAAGAGACCCAGTACTTC. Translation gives CASSPLSGQETQYF.

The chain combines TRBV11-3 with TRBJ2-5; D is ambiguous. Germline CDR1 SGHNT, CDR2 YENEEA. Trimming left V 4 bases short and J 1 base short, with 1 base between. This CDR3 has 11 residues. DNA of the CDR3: TGTGCCAGCAGCTCCCAAGAGACCCAGTACTTC. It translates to CASSSQETQYF.

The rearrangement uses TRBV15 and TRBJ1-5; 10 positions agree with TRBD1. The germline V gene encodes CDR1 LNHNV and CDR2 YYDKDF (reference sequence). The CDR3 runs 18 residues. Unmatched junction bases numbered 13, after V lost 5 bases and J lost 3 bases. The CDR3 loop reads CATSLRDRGDLPNQPQHF. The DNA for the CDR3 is TGTGCCACCAGCCTCCGGGACAGGGGTGATCTCCCCAATCAGCCCCAGCATTTT.

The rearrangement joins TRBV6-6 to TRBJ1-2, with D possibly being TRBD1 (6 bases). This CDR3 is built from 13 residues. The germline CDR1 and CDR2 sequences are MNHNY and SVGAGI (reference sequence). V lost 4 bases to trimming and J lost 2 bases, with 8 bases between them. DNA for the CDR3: TGTGCCAGCAGTTCCGACAGGAACTATGGCTACACCTTC. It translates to CASSSDRNYGYTF.

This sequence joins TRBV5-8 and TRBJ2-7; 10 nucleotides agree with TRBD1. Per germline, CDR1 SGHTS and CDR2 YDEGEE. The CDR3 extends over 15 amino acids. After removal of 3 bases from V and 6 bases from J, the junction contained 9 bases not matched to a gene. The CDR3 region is CASSSPDRGWVEQYF. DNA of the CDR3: TGTGCCAGCAGCTCCCCGGACAGGGGGTGGGTCGAGCAGTACTTC.

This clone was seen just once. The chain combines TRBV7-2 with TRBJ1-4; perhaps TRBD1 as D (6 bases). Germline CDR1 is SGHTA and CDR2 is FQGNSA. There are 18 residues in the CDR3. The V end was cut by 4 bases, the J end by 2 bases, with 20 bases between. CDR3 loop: CASSSRQVGIWTNEKLFF. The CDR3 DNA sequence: TGTGCCAGCAGCTCCCGACAGGTCGGCATTTGGACTAATGAAAAACTGTTTTTT.

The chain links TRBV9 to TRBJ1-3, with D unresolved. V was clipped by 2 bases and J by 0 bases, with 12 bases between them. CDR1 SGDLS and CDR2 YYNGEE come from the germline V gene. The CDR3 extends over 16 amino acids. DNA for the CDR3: TGTGCCAGCAGCGTGGGATCGGGATACTCTGGAAACACCATATATTTT. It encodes CASSVGSGYSGNTIYF.

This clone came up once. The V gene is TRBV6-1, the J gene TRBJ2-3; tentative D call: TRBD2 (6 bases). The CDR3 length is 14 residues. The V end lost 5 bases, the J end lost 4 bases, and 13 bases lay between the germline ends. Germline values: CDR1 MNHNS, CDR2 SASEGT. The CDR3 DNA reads TGTGCCAGCAGTACCCCGGGACTCTCAGATACGCAGTATTTT. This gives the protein CASSTPGLSDTQYF.